The clone carrying this T cell receptor beta chain has more than one count but fewer than ten. Its antigen remains unknown. These data come from a study of T cells after yellow fever vaccination. UMIs and a universal primer site were added when TCR cDNA was made by 5'RACE template switching. MiXCR, applied by TCRdb to the 5' RACE reads, yields one record per CDR3 protein. The data hold hundreds of thousands of distinct CDR3 sequences, with roughly an eighth observed a single time. Germline V lookup: CDR1 DFQATT, CDR2 SNEGSKA (reference sequence). This CDR3 has 14 amino acids. Trimming at V came to 5 bases and at J to 7 bases, leaving 9 bases not matched to a gene. Study-wide results and caveats: The booster saw the reappearance of most primary-vaccination clones (approximately 97% CD4, about 90% CD8). A minor fraction of clonotypes spanned both CD4 and CD8 compartments.

Here the sequenced sample was PBMCs, taken on the day of the yellow fever booster vaccination. The chain uses TRBV20-1 and TRBJ2-1, with TRBD2 identical over 9 bases. This TCR was sampled from a man aged 30-40 years who received the YFV17D yellow fever vaccine. The DNA of the CDR3 is TGCAGTGCTCTTAGCGGGAGTATGGGGAATGAGCAGTTCTTC. Protein sequence: CSALSGSMGNEQFF.